A selection of T cell receptor beta chains follows, all from one sample in a study of T cell repertoires in cytomegalovirus infection. In TCRdb, the reads were re-called with MiXCR into one record per CDR3 protein. The profile shows some 220,000 distinct CDR3 sequences, more than 9% of them singletons. The sequencing sample was made of PBMCs. These receptor sequences come from a human donor in good health (CMV status not recorded). Some clones in this sample may be carry-over from other donors' samples. The CDR3 runs from the conserved cysteine through the conserved F or W. The D gene is left open where the match is weak. Part of the rows lack a size; the others show once, few, many or a class for expanded clones.

d_call,v_call,clone_size,j_call,cdr3_aa,cdr3_nt
TRBD2,TRBV10-2,few,TRBJ2-2,CASSDLAGGTGELFF,TGCGCCAGCAGCGACCTAGCGGGGGGCACCGGGGAGCTGTTTTTT
TRBD1,TRBV29-1,NA,TRBJ2-1,CSVLHRGYEQFF,TGCAGCGTCCTTCACAGGGGCTATGAGCAGTTCTTC
TRBD1,TRBV6-2/TRBV6-3,few,TRBJ1-1,CASSYWRGRFDTEAFF,TGTGCCAGCAGTTACTGGAGGGGGCGTTTTGACACTGAAGCTTTCTTT
TRBD2,TRBV19,many,TRBJ2-5,CASSSRLAGGRGTQYF,TGTGCCAGTAGTTCCAGACTAGCGGGGGGGAGGGGGACCCAGTACTTC
TRBD1,TRBV29-1,few,TRBJ2-2,CSVEFRDRAIGGELFF,TGCAGCGTTGAATTCCGGGACAGGGCAATCGGCGGGGAGCTGTTTTTT
TRBD2,TRBV6-2/TRBV6-3,NA,TRBJ2-2,CASSSGRAITGELFF,TGTGCCAGCAGTAGCGGGAGGGCCATCACCGGGGAGCTGTTTTTT
TRBD2,TRBV20-1,few,TRBJ2-3,CRPSRGGGTDTQYF,TGCAGACCTAGTCGGGGGGGGGGCACAGATACGCAGTATTTT
NA,TRBV14,NA,TRBJ2-3,CASSRMPTDTQYF,TGTGCCAGCAGCCGGATGCCCACAGATACGCAGTATTTT
NA,TRBV3-1,few,TRBJ2-5,CASSQGNGKETQYF,TGTGCCAGCAGCCAAGGCAACGGAAAAGAGACCCAGTACTTC
NA,TRBV3-1,NA,TRBJ2-5,CASSQNLQETQYF,TGTGCCAGCAGCCAAAATCTCCAAGAGACCCAGTACTTC
TRBD1,TRBV11-2,NA,TRBJ2-3,CASSLGDRGADTQYF,TGTGCCAGCAGCTTAGGGGACAGGGGCGCAGATACGCAGTATTTT
NA,TRBV6-1,few,TRBJ2-1,CASSISYNEQFF,TGTGCCAGCTCCATCTCCTACAATGAGCAGTTCTTC
NA,TRBV7-9,NA,TRBJ2-7,CASSLDTVSEQYF,TGTGCCAGCAGCTTAGATACGGTGTCCGAGCAGTACTTC
NA,TRBV2,NA,TRBJ1-3,CASRAGSGNTIYF,TGTGCCAGTCGGGCAGGCTCTGGAAACACCATATATTTT
NA,TRBV5-1,NA,TRBJ2-5,CASSSLPGVVETQYF,TGCGCCAGCAGCTCATTACCCGGCGTGGTAGAGACCCAGTACTTC
NA,TRBV7-9,many,TRBJ1-2,CASSLPGSKGYTF,TGTGCCAGCAGCTTACCAGGGTCAAAGGGCTACACCTTC
NA,TRBV5-1,NA,TRBJ1-2,CASSPTDSYGYTF,TGCGCCAGCAGCCCCACTGACAGCTATGGCTACACCTTC
NA,TRBV7-8,many,TRBJ1-4,CASSLEFGGSEKLFF,TGTGCCAGCAGCTTAGAATTCGGGGGCTCTGAAAAACTGTTTTTT
NA,TRBV11-2,NA,TRBJ2-4,CASSFRWGDPMYF,TGTGCCAGCAGCTTTAGGTGGGGCGACCCTATGTACTTC
NA,TRBV12-5,many,TRBJ1-6,CASGLALPGPFNSPLHF,TGTGCTAGTGGTTTGGCACTACCGGGTCCTTTTAATTCACCCCTCCACTTT
NA,TRBV28,many,TRBJ1-5,CASSPGNQPQHF,TGTGCCAGCAGTCCGGGTAATCAGCCCCAGCATTTT
NA,TRBV5-5,few,TRBJ2-5,CASSPLTQPQETQYF,TGTGCCAGCAGCCCGCTCACACAGCCCCAAGAGACCCAGTACTTC
TRBD2,TRBV20-1,NA,TRBJ2-1,CSARPAGVNEQFF,TGCAGTGCTAGACCAGCGGGAGTCAATGAGCAGTTCTTC
TRBD2,TRBV5-1,few,TRBJ2-5,CASSSAREARWETQYF,TGCGCCAGCAGCTCCGCTCGGGAGGCTCGGTGGGAGACCCAGTACTTC